What follows is one T cell receptor beta chain and its context. This specimen comes from a study of T-cell reconstitution after alpha-beta-depleted transplantation in children. The library targeted TCRbeta and was prepared with unique molecular identifiers. In TCRdb, the PCR reads were re-called with MiXCR into one record per CDR3 protein. The sample yields roughly 500,000 distinct CDR3 sequences, around 13% seen once. The V end was cut by 1 base, the J end by 3 bases, with 6 bases between. The length of the CDR3 is 14 residues. Germline CDR1 is LGHNA and CDR2 is YNFKEQ. This sequence originates from a human donor who donated a stem cell graft to a child with combined immunodeficiency. The chain links TRBV4-2 to TRBJ2-2; D uncertain. Here the sequenced sample was PBMCs from the stem cell graft donor, taken from the stem cell graft. CDR3 sequence reads: CASSQGSDTGELFF. CDR3 nucleotides: TGTGCCAGCAGCCAAGGTTCGGACACCGGGGAGCTGTTTTTT.